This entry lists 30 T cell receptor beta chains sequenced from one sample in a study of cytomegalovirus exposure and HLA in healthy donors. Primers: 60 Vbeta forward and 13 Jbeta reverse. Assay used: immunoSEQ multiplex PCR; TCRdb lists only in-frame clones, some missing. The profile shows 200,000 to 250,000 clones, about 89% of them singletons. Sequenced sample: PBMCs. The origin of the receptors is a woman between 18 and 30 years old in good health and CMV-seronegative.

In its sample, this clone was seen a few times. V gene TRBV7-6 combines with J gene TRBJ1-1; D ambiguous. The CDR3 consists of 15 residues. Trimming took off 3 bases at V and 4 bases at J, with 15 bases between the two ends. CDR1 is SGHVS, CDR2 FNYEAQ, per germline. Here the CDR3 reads CASSFGGTWGTEAFF. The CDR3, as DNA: TGTGCCAGCAGCTTTGGAGGTACCTGGGGCACTGAAGCTTTCTTT. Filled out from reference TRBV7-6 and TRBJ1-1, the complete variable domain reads GAGVSQSPRYKVTKRGQDVALRCDPISGHVSLYWYRQALGQGPEFLTYFNYEAQQDKSGLPNDRFSAERPEGSISTLTIQRTEQRDSAMYRCASSFGGTWGTEAFFGQGTRLTVV.

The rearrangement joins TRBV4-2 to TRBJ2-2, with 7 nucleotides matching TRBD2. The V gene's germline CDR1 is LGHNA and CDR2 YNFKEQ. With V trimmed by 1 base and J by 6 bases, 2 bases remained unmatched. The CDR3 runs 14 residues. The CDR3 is CASSQGLAAGELFF. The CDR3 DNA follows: TGTGCCAGCAGCCAAGGACTAGCAGCCGGGGAGCTGTTTTTT.

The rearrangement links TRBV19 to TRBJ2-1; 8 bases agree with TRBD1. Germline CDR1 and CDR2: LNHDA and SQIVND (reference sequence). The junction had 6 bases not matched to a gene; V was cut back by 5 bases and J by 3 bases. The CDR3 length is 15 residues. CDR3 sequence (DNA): TGTGCCAGTAGTTCGCAGGGGGCATACTACAATGAGCAGTTCTTC. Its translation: CASSSQGAYYNEQFF. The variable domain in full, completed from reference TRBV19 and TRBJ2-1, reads DGGITQSPKYLFRKEGQNVTLSCEQNLNHDAMYWYRQDPGQGLRLIYYSQIVNDFQKGDIAEGYSVSREKKESFPLTVTSAQKNPTAFYLCASSSQGAYYNEQFFGPGTRLTVL.

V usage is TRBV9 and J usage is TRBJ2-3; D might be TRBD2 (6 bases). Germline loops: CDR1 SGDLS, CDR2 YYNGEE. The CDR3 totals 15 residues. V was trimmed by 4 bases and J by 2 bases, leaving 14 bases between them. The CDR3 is CASSPWTTNTDTQYF. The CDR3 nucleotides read TGTGCCAGCAGCCCCTGGACTACTAACACAGATACGCAGTATTTT.

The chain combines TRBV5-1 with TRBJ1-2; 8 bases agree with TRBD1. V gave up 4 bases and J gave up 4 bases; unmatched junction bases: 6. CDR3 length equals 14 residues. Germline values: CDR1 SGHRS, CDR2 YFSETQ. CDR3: CASSPDRASYGYTF. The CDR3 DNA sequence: TGCGCCAGCAGCCCGGACAGGGCGAGCTATGGCTACACCTTC.

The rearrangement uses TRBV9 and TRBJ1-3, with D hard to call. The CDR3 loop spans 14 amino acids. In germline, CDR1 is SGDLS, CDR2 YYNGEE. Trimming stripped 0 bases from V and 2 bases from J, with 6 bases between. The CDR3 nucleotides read TGTGCCAGCAGCGTAGGGAGTGCTGGAAACACCATATATTTT. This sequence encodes CASSVGSAGNTIYF.

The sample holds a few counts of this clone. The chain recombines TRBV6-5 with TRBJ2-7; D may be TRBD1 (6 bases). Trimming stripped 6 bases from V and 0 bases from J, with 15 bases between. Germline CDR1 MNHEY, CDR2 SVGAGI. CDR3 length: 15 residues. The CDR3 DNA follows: TGTGCCAGCAGCTCAGGGGTGGGTAGCTCCTACGAGCAGTACTTC. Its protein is CASSSGVGSSYEQYF.

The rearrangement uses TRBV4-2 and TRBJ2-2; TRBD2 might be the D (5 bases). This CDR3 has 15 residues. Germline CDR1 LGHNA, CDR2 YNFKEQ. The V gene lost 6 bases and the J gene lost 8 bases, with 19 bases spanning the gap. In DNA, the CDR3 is TGTGCCAGCAGGAGGGCCCGCAGTTGGCCGGGGGAGCTGTTTTTT. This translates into CASRRARSWPGELFF.

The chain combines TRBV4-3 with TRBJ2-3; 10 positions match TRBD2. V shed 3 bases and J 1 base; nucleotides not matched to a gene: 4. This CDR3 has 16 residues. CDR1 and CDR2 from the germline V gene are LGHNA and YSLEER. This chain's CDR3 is CASSHLAGERTDTQYF. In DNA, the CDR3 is TGCGCCAGCAGCCATCTAGCGGGGGAGCGCACAGATACGCAGTATTTT.

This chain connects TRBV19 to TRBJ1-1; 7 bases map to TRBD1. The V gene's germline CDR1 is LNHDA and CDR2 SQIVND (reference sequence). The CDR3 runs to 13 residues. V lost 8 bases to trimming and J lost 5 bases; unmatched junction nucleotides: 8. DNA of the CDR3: TGTGCCAGTTCTGACAGGGCTTTAACTGAAGCTTTCTTT. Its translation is CASSDRALTEAFF.

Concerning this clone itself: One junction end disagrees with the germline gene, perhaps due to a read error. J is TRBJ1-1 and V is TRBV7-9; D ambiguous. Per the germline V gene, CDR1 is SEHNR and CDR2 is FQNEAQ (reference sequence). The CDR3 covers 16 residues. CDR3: CASSLTVKPGNAEAFF. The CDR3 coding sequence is TGTGCCAGCAGCTTAACGGTAAAACCCGGGAACGCTGAAGCTTTCTTT. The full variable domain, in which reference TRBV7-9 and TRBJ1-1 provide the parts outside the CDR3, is DTGVSQNPRHKITKRGQNVTFRCDPISEHNRLYWYRQTLGQGPEFLTYFQNEAQLEKSRLLSDRFSAERPKGSFSTLEIQRTEQGDSAMYLCASSLTVKPGNAEAFFGQGTRLTVV.

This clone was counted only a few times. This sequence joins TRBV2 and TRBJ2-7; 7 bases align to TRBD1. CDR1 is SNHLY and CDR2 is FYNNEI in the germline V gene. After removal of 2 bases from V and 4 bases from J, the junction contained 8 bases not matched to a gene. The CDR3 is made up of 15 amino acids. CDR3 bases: TGTGCCAGCAGTGAATCCGGGACAGTGGCTTACGAGCAGTACTTC. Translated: CASSESGTVAYEQYF.

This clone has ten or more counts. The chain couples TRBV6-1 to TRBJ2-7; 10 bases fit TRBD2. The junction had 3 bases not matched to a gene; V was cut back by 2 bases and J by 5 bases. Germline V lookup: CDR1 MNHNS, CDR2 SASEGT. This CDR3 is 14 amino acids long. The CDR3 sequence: CASSELAGVDEQYF. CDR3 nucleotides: TGTGCCAGCAGTGAACTAGCGGGGGTCGACGAGCAGTACTTC.

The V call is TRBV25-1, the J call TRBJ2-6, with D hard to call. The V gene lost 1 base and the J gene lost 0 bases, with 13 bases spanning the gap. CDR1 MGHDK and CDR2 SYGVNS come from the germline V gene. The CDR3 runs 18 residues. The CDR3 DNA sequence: TGTGCCAGCAGTGAATTTGGCCGCCAACCCTCTGGGGCCAACGTCCTGACTTTC. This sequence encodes CASSEFGRQPSGANVLTF.

The CDR3 reads CASSTITGIGGDQPQHF. The CDR3 DNA reads TGTGCCAGTAGTACCATAACAGGTATCGGAGGGGATCAGCCCCAGCATTTT. The V gene is TRBV19, the J gene TRBJ1-5; possible D gene TRBD1, 5 bases. Germline lookup yields CDR1 LNHDA and CDR2 SQIVND (reference sequence). This CDR3 is 17 amino acids long. V lost 4 bases, J lost 5 bases, and 21 bases lay in between.

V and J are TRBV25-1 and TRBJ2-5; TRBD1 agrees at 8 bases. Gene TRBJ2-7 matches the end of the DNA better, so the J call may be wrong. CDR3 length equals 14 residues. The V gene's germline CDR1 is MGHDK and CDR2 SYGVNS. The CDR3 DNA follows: TGTGCCAGCAGTGAACGGACAGGGAACTACGAGCAGTACTTC. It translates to CASSERTGNYEQYF.

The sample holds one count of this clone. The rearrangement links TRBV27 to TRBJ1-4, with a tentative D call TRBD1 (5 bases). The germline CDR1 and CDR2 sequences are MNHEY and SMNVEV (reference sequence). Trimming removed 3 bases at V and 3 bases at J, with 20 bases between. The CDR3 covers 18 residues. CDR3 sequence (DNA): TGTGCCAGCAGTTTCCCCTCCAGGGTTAATTTCGCTAATGAAAAACTGTTTTTT. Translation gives CASSFPSRVNFANEKLFF.

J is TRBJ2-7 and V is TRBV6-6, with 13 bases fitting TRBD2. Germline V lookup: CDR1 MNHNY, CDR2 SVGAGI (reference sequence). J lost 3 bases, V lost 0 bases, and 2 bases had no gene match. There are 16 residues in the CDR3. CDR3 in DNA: TGTGCCAGCAGTTACTCCCGGACTAGCGGGAGCTACGAGCAGTACTTC. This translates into CASSYSRTSGSYEQYF.

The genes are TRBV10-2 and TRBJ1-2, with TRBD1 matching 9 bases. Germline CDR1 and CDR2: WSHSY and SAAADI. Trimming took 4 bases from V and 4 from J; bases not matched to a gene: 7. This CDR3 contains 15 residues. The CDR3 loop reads CASSAGQGRGYGYTF. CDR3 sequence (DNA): TGCGCCAGCAGTGCGGGACAGGGAAGGGGCTATGGCTACACCTTC.

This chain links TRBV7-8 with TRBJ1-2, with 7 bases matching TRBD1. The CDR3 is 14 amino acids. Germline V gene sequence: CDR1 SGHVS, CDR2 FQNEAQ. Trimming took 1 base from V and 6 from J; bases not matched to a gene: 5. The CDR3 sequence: CASSLDRGGNGYTF. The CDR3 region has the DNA TGTGCCAGCAGCTTAGACAGGGGTGGAAATGGCTACACCTTC.

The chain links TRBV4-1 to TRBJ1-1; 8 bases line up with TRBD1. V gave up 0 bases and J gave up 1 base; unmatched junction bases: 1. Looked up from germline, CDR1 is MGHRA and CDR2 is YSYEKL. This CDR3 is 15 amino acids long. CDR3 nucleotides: TGCGCCAGCAGCCAAGACGGACAGGGGAACACTGAAGCTTTCTTT. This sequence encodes CASSQDGQGNTEAFF.

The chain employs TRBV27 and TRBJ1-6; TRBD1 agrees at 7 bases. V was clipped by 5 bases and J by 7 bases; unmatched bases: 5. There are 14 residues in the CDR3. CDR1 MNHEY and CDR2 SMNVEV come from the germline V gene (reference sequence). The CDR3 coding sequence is TGTGCCAGCAGTCTAGGGGGCGGGAATTCACCCCTCCACTTT. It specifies CASSLGGGNSPLHF.

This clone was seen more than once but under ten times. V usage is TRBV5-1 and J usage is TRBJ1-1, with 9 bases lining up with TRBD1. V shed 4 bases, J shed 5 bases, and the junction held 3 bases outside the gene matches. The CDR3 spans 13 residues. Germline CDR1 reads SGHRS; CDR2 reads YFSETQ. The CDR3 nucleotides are TGCGCCAGCAGCATACAGGGGGCGACTGAAGCTTTCTTT. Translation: CASSIQGATEAFF.

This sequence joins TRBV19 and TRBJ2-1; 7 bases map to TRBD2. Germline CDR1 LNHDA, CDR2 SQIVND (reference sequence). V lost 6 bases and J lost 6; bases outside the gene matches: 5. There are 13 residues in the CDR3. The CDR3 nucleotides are TGTGCCAGTAGCGGCGCGGGGGTCAATGAGCAGTTCTTC. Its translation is CASSGAGVNEQFF.

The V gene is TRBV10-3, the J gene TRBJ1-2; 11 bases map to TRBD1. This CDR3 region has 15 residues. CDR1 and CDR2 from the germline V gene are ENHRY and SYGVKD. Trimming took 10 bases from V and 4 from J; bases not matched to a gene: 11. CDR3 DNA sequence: TGTGCCAGCCGGACAGGGGGCGTCTGGGCCTATGGCTACACCTTC. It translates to CASRTGGVWAYGYTF.

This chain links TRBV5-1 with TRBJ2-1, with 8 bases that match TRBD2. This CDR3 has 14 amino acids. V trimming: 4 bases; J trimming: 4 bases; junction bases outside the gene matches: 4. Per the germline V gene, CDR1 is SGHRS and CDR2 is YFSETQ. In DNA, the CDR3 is TGCGCCAGCAGCACGGGACTAGTTTACAATGAGCAGTTCTTC. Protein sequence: CASSTGLVYNEQFF. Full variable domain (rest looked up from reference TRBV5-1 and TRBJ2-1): KAGVTQTPRYLIKTRGQQVTLSCSPISGHRSVSWYQQTPGQGLQFLFEYFSETQRNKGNFPGRFSGRQFSNSRSEMNVSTLELGDSALYLCASSTGLVYNEQFFGPGTRLTVL.

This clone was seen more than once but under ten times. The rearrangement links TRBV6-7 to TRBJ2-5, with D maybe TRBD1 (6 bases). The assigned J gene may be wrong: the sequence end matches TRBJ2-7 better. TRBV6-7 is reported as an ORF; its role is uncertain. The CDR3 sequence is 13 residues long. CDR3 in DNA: TGTGCCAGCTCTTCCCTGACAGGCTCCGAGCAGTACTTC. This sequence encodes CASSSLTGSEQYF.

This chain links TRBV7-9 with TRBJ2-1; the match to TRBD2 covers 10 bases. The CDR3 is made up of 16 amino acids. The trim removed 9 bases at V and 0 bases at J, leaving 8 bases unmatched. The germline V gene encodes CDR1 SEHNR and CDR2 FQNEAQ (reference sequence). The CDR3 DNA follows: TGTGCCAGTAGGACTAGCGGTAAATTCTCCTACAATGAGCAGTTCTTC. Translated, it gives CASRTSGKFSYNEQFF.

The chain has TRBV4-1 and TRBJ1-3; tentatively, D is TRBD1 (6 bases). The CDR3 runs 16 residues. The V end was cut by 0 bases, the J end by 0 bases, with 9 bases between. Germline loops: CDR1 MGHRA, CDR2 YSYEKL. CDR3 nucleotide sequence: TGCGCCAGCAGCCAAGACCGGACAGTCTCTGGAAACACCATATATTTT. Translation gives CASSQDRTVSGNTIYF.

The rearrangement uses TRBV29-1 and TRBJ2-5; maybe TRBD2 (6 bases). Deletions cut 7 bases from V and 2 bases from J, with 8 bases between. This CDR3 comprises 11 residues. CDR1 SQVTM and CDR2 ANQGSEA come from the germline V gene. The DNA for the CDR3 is TGCAGCGCCGGGACTCAAGAGACCCAGTACTTC. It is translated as CSAGTQETQYF.